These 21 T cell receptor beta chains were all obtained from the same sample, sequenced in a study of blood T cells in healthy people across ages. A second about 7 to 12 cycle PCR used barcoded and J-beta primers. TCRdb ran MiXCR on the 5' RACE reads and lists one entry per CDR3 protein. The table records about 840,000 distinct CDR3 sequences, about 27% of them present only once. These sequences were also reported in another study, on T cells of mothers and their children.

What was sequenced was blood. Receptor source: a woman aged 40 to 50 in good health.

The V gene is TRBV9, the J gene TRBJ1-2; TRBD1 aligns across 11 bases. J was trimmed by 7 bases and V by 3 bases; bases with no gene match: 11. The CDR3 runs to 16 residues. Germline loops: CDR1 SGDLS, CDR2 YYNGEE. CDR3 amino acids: CASSAQPGQGVIGYTF. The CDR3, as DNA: TGTGCCAGCAGCGCCCAGCCGGGACAGGGGGTGATTGGCTACACCTTC.

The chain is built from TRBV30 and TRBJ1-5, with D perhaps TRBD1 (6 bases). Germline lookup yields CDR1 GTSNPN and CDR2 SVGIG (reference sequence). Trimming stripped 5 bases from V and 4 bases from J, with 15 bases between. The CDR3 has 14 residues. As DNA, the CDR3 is TGTGCCTGGGATTCCGGGACAAGGAATCAGCCCCAGCATTTT. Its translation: CAWDSGTRNQPQHF.

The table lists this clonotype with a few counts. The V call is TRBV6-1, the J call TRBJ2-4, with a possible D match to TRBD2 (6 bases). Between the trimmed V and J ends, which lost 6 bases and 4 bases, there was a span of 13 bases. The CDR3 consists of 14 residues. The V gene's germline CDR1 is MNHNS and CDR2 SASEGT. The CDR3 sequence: CASREMEGKNIQYF. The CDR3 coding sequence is TGTGCCAGCAGGGAGATGGAGGGGAAAAACATTCAGTACTTC.

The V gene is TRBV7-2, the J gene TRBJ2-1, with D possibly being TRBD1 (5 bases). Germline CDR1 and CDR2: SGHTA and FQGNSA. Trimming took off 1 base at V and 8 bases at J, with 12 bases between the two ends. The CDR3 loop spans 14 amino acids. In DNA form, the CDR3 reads TGTGCCAGCAGCTTAGGAGGCAGGGCCCATGAGCAGTTCTTC. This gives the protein CASSLGGRAHEQFF.

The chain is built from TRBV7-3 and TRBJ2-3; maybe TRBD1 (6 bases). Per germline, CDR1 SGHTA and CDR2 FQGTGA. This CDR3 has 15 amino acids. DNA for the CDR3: TGTGCTGGCAGCCCGGGGACATTGGCAATGTCGGCGCAGTATTTT. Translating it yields CAGSPGTLAMSAQYF.

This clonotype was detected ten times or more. CDR3 amino acids: CASSERTGPNYGYTF. In nucleotides, the CDR3 is TGTGCCAGCAGTGAAAGGACAGGACCTAACTATGGCTACACCTTC. V usage is TRBV25-1 and J usage is TRBJ1-2; the match to TRBD1 covers 7 bases. Trimming at V came to 2 bases and at J to 0 bases, leaving 3 bases not matched to a gene. Germline V CDR1 and CDR2: MGHDK, SYGVNS. The CDR3 consists of 15 residues.

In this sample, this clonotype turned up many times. The CDR3 DNA follows: TGTGCCAGCAGCCAATTAACAGGGGCGGATGGCTACACCTTC. Its translation: CASSQLTGADGYTF. The rearrangement joins TRBV3-1 to TRBJ1-2; TRBD1 agrees at 7 bases. The trim removed 2 bases at V and 6 bases at J, leaving 6 bases unmatched. Germline V gene lookup returns CDR1 LGHDT and CDR2 YNNKEL (reference sequence). The CDR3 consists of 14 residues.

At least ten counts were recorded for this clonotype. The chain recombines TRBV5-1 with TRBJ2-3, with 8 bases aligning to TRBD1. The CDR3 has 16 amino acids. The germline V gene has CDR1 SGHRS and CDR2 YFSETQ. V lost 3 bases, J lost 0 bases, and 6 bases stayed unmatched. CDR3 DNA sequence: TGCGCCAGCAGCTCCGGGACAGGTTCTAGCACAGATACGCAGTATTTT. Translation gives CASSSGTGSSTDTQYF.

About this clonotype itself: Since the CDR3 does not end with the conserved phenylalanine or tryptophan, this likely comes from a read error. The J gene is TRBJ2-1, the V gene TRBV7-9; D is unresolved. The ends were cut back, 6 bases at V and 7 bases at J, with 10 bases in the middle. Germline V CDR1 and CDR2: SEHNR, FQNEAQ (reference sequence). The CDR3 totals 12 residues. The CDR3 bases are TGTGCCAGCAGTCAAAGGGTGAATGAGCAGTTCGTC. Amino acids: CASSQRVNEQFV.

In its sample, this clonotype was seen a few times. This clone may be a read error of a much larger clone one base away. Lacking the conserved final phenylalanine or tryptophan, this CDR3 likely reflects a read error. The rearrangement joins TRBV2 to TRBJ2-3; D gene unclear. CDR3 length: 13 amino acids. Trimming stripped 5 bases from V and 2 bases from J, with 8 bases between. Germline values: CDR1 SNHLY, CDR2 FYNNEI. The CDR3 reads CASSLFLTDTQYV. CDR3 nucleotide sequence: TGTGCCAGCAGTTTGTTTCTCACAGATACGCAGTATGTT.

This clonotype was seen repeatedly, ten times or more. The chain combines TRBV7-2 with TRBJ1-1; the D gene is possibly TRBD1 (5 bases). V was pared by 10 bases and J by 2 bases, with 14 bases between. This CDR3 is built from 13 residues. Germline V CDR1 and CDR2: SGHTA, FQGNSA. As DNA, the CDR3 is TGTGCCACTAAGTTAGACAGTAACACTGAAGCTTTCTTT. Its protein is CATKLDSNTEAFF. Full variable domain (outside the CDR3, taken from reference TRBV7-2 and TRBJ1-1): GAGVSQSPSNKVTEKGKDVELRCDPISGHTALYWYRQSLGQGLEFLIYFQGNSAPDKSGLPSDRFSAERTGGSVSTLTIQRTQQEDSAVYLCATKLDSNTEAFFGQGTRLTVV.

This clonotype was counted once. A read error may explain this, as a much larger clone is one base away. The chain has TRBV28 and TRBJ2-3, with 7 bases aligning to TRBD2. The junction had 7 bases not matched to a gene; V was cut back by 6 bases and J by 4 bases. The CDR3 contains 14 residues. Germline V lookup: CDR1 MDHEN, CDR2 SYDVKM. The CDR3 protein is CASRGRGSSDTQYF. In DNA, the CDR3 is TGTGCCAGCAGAGGGCGGGGGAGTTCAGATACGCAGTATTTT.

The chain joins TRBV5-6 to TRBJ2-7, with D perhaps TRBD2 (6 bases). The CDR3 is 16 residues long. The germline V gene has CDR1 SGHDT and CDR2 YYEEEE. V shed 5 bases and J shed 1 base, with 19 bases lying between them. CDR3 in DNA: TGTGCCAGCAGTACGGGGAGGAAAAGCTTTTCCTACGAGCAGTACTTC. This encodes CASSTGRKSFSYEQYF.

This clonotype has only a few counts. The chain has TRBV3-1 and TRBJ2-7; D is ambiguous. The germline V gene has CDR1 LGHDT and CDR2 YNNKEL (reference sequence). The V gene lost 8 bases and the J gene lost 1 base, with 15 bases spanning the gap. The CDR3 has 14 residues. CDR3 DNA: TGTGCCAGCTCGCCGTCCTTTCATTCCTACGAGCAGTACTTC. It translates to CASSPSFHSYEQYF.

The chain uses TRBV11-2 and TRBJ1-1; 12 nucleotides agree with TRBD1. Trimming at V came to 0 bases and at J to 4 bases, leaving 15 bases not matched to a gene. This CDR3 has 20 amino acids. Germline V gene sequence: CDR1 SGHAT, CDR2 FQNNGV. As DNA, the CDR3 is TGTGCCAGCAGCTTAGATCGTGGGTGGGACAGGGGGCGTAAAGGCACTGAAGCTTTCTTT. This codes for CASSLDRGWDRGRKGTEAFF.

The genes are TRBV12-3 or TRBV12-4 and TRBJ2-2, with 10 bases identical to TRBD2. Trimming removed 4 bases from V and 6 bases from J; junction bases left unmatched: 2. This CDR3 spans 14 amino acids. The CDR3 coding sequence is TGTGCCAGCAGTTCCCTAGCGGGGGCCGGGGAGCTGTTTTTT. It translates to CASSSLAGAGELFF.

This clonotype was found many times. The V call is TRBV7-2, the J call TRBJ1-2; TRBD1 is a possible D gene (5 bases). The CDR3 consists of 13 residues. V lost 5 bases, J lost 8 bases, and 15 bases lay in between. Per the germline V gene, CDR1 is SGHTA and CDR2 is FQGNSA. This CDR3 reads CASSAGPLGGYTF. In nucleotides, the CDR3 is TGTGCCAGCAGCGCGGGACCACTGGGGGGCTACACCTTC.

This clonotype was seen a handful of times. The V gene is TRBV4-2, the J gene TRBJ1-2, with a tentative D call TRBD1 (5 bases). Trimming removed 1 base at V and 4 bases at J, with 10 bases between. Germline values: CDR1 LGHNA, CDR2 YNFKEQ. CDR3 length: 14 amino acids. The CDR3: CASSQAAQGYGYTF. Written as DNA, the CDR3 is TGTGCCAGCAGCCAAGCCGCCCAGGGCTATGGCTACACCTTC.

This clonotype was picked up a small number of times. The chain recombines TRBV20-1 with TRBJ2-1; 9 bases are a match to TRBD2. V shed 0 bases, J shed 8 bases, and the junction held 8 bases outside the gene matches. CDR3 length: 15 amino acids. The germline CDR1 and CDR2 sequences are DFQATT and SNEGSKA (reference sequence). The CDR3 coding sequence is TGCAGTGCTAGAGAGGTTTCTAGCGGGAACGATGAGCAGTTCTTC. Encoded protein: CSAREVSSGNDEQFF.

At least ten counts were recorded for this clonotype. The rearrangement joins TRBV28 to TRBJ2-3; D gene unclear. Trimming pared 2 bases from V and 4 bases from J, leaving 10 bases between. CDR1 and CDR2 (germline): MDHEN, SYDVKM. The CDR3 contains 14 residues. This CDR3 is CASSLVPPPDTQYF. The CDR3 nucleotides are TGTGCCAGCAGTTTAGTTCCTCCCCCAGATACGCAGTATTTT.

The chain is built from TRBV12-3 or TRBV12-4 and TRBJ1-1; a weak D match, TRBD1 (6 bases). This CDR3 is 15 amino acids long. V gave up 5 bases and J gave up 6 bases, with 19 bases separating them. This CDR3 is CASSRTASTSPEAFF. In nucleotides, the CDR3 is TGTGCCAGCAGTCGGACAGCCTCCACGAGCCCTGAAGCTTTCTTT.